This T cell receptor beta chain came from a study of cytomegalovirus exposure and HLA in healthy donors. TCRdb keeps only in-frame clones here, not all; method: immunoSEQ multiplex PCR. The top ten hold just under 8% of the sample, which has 110,000 to 150,000 clones, 88% seen once. From germline, CDR1 is SQVTM and CDR2 ANQGSEA. This CDR3 is 14 amino acids long. V was clipped by 7 bases and J by 4 bases, with 17 bases between them. V usage is TRBV29-1 and J usage is TRBJ1-3, with D possibly matching TRBD1 (6 bases). The clonotype comes from a woman aged 18 to 35 in good health and CMV-seropositive. Sequences were obtained from PBMCs. CDR3 sequence: CSALQQGSGNTIYF. The CDR3 DNA sequence: TGCAGCGCCCTTCAGCAGGGGTCGGGAAACACCATATATTTT.